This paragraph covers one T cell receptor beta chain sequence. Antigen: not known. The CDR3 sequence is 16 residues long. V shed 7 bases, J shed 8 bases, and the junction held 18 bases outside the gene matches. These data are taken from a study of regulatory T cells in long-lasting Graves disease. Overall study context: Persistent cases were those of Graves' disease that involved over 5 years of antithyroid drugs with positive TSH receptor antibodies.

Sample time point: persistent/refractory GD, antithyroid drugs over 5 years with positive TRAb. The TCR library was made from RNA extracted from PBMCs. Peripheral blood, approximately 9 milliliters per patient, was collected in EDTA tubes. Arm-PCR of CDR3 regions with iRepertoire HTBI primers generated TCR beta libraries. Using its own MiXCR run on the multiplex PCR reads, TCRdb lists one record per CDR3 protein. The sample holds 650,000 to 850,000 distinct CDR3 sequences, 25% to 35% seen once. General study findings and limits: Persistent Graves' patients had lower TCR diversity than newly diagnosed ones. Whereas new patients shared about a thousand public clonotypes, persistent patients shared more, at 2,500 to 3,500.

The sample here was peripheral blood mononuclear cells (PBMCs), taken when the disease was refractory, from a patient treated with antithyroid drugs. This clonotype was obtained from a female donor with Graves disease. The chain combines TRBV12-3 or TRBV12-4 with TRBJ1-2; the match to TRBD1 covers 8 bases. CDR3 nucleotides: TGTGCCAGCAACCCAGAACTGGGCAGGGGGCTTGCCGGCTACACCTTC. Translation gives CASNPELGRGLAGYTF.